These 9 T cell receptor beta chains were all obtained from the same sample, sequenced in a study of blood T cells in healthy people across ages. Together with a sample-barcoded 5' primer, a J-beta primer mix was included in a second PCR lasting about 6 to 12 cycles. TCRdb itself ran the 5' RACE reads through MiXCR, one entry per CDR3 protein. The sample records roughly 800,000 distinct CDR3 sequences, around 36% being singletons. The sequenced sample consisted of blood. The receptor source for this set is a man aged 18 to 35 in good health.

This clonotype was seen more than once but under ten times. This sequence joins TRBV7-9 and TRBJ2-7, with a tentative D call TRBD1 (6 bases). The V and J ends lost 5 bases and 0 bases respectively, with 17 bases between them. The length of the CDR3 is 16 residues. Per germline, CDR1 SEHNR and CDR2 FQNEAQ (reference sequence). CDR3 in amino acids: CASSPKGGWSSYEQYF. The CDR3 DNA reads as TGTGCCAGCAGCCCAAAAGGGGGATGGTCCTCCTACGAGCAGTACTTC.

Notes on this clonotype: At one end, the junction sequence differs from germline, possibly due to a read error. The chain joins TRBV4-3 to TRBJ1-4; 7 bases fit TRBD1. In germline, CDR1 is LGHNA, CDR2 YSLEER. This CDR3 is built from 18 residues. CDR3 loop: CAGSQVASPAGGGEKLFF. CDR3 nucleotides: TGCGCCGGCAGCCAAGTAGCGAGCCCCGCAGGGGGGGGTGAAAAACTGTTTTTT.

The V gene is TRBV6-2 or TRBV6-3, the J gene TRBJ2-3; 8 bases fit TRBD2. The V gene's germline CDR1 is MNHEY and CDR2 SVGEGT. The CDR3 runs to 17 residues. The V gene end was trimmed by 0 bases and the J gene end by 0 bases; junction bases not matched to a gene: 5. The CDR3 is CASSYSSQRGSTDTQYF. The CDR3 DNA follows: TGTGCCAGCAGTTACTCGAGCCAGCGGGGGAGCACAGATACGCAGTATTTT.

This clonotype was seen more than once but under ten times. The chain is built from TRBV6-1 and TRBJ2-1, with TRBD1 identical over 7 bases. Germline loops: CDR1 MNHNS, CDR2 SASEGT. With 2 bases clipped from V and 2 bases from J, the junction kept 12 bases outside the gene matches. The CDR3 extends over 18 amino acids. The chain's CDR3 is CASSEWDSSSFPYNEQFF. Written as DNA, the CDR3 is TGTGCCAGCAGTGAATGGGACAGCAGCAGCTTCCCCTACAATGAGCAGTTCTTC.

The CDR3 DNA follows: TGCGCCAGCAGCCCCACAGGGAGCTCCTACAATGAGCAGTACTTC. Translation: CASSPTGSSYNEQYF. This chain joins TRBV5-1 and TRBJ2-1, with D perhaps matching TRBD1 (6 bases). The J call could be wrong; TRBJ2-7 is a better fit for the DNA end. This CDR3 region has 15 residues. Germline V gives CDR1 SGHRS, CDR2 YFSETQ.

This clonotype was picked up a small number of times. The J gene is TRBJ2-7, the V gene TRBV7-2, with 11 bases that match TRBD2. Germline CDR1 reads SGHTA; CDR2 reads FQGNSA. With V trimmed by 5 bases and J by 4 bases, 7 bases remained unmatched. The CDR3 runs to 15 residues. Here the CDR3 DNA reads TGTGCCAGCAGCACCAATAGCGGGGGGGCGTACGAGCAGTACTTC. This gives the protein CASSTNSGGAYEQYF.

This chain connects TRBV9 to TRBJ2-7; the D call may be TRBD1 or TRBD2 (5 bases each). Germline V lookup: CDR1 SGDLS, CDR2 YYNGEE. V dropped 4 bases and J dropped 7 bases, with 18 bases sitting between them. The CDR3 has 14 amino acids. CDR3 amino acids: CASSLNLRDGEQYF. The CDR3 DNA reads TGTGCCAGCAGCCTGAATTTAAGGGACGGTGAGCAGTACTTC. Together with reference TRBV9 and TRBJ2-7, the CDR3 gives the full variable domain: DSGVTQTPKHLITATGQRVTLRCSPRSGDLSVYWYQQSLDQGLQFLIQYYNGEERAKGNILERFSAQQFPDLHSELNLSSLELGDSALYFCASSLNLRDGEQYFGPGTRLTVT.

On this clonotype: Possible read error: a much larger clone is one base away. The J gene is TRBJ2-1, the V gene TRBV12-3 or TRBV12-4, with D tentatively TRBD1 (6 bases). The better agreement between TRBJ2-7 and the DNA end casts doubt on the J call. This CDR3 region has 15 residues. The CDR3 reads CASSLPGHRYNEQYF. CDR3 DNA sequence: TGTGCCAGCAGCCTACCGGGACATCGATACAATGAGCAGTACTTC.

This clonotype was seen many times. The CDR3 bases are TGTGCCAGCAGCTTAGTTACGGTGGATACGCAGTATTTT. Translation: CASSLVTVDTQYF. The rearrangement joins TRBV13 to TRBJ2-3; D is unresolved. Trimming took off 1 base at V and 6 bases at J, with 8 bases between the two ends. CDR3 length: 13 residues. Germline CDR1 PRHDT, CDR2 FYEKMQ (reference sequence). Looking up the rest from reference TRBV13 and TRBJ2-3 gives the full variable domain: AAGVIQSPRHLIKEKRETATLKCYPIPRHDTVYWYQQGPGQDPQFLISFYEKMQSDKGSIPDRFSAQQFSDYHSELNMSSLELGDSALYFCASSLVTVDTQYFGPGTRLTVL.